The 17 T cell receptor beta chains given below trace back to one sample, sequenced in a study of identical twins. MiXCR, run by TCRdb on the 5' RACE reads, gives a single entry per CDR3 protein. The repertoire holds 400,000 to 550,000 distinct CDR3 sequences, with 24% as singletons. The same sample was also studied in work on T cells expressing NK-cell markers.

Sequenced sample: CD4+ T cells sorted from blood. All receptors derive from a woman aged 18-29 years in good health.

The chain recombines TRBV3-1 with TRBJ2-1, with 8 bases that match TRBD2. V was pared by 1 base and J by 1 base, with 3 bases of the junction left unmatched. In germline, CDR1 is LGHDT, CDR2 YNNKEL (reference sequence). The CDR3 runs 16 residues. Here the CDR3 reads CASSQAGGRSYNEQFF. The CDR3 bases are TGTGCCAGCAGCCAAGCGGGGGGGAGATCCTACAATGAGCAGTTCTTC.

The chain recombines TRBV6-5 with TRBJ2-2, with D maybe TRBD1 (5 bases). The CDR3 has 14 amino acids. CDR1 is MNHEY and CDR2 is SVGAGI in the germline V gene. The ends were cut back, 2 bases at V and 8 bases at J, with 12 bases in the middle. CDR3 in amino acids: CASSYDQGAGELFF. The CDR3 nucleotides are TGTGCCAGCAGTTACGATCAGGGTGCAGGGGAGCTGTTTTTT.

In this sample, this clonotype turned up a few times. V gene TRBV27 combines with J gene TRBJ2-4; D could derive from TRBD1 or TRBD2 (6 bases each). The CDR3 consists of 17 residues. The germline gives CDR1 MNHEY, CDR2 SMNVEV (reference sequence). The V gene lost 3 bases and the J gene lost 1 base, with 16 bases spanning the gap. CDR3 protein: CASSFRGRWSAKNIQYF. The CDR3 region has the DNA TGTGCCAGCAGTTTTCGGGGGCGTTGGAGTGCCAAAAACATTCAGTACTTC.

This chain links TRBV4-3 with TRBJ2-1; 8 bases line up with TRBD2. Unmatched junction bases numbered 6, after V lost 6 bases and J lost 2 bases. This CDR3 contains 15 residues. Germline values: CDR1 LGHNA, CDR2 YSLEER. CDR3 coding DNA: TGCGCCAGCAGTGAGCGGGAGCGCCCCTACAATGAGCAGTTCTTC. Protein sequence: CASSERERPYNEQFF.

This clonotype occurred many times. This chain joins TRBV12-3 or TRBV12-4 and TRBJ2-7; no firm D call. The CDR3 contains 13 residues. V was shortened by 5 bases and J by 0 bases, with 8 bases between the two germline ends. CDR3 protein: CASSKGYSYEQYF. CDR3 DNA sequence: TGTGCCAGCAGTAAGGGATACTCCTACGAGCAGTACTTC.

The CDR3 bases are TGTGCCAGCTCAACCGTGGCCGCGTTGGTTTTCAACGGGGAGCTGTTTTTT. This encodes CASSTVAALVFNGELFF. The V and J genes are TRBV18 and TRBJ2-2; D unresolved. Trimming removed 5 bases at V and 7 bases at J, with 23 bases between. This CDR3 comprises 17 residues. Per the germline V gene, CDR1 is KGHSH and CDR2 is LQKENI. Filled out from reference TRBV18 and TRBJ2-2, the complete variable domain reads NAGVMQNPRHLVRRRGQEARLRCSPMKGHSHVYWYRQLPEEGLKFMVYLQKENIIDESGMPKERFSAEFPKEGPSILRIQQVVRGDSAAYFCASSTVAALVFNGELFFGEGSRLTVL.

V gene TRBV7-9 combines with J gene TRBJ1-2; D is undetermined. CDR1 is SEHNR and CDR2 is FQNEAQ in the germline V gene (reference sequence). Between the trimmed V and J ends, which lost 5 bases and 3 bases, there was a span of 13 bases. This CDR3 contains 14 residues. The CDR3 nucleotides read TGTGCCAGCAGCATCGGGCTGCAGCACTATGGCTACACCTTC. As protein: CASSIGLQHYGYTF.

The chain links TRBV12-3 or TRBV12-4 to TRBJ1-1, with TRBD1 identical over 9 bases. CDR3 size: 13 residues. With 8 bases clipped from V and 4 bases from J, the junction kept 5 bases outside the gene matches. As DNA, the CDR3 is TGTGCCAGCCTGACAGGGGGGTTCACTGAAGCTTTCTTT. As protein: CASLTGGFTEAFF.

This clonotype has only a few counts. The chain employs TRBV7-2 and TRBJ2-7; no firm D call. V lost 1 base and J lost 2, with 12 bases in between. From germline, CDR1 is SGHTA and CDR2 FQGNSA. CDR3 length: 15 residues. CDR3 sequence: CASSLDARLTYEQYF. The CDR3 DNA reads as TGTGCCAGCAGCTTAGATGCCCGCCTCACCTACGAGCAGTACTTC. The complete variable domain, with remaining parts taken from reference TRBV7-2 and TRBJ2-7, reads GAGVSQSPSNKVTEKGKDVELRCDPISGHTALYWYRQSLGQGLEFLIYFQGNSAPDKSGLPSDRFSAERTGGSVSTLTIQRTQQEDSAVYLCASSLDARLTYEQYFGPGTRLTVT.

Ten or more counts support this clonotype. This chain connects TRBV20-1 to TRBJ1-1; the D is unclear. Trimming removed 1 base at V and 2 bases at J, with 8 bases between. The CDR3 extends over 13 amino acids. Germline CDR1 DFQATT, CDR2 SNEGSKA (reference sequence). CDR3 in amino acids: CSARGDSNTEAFF. The CDR3 region has the DNA TGCAGTGCTAGAGGCGATTCAAACACTGAAGCTTTCTTT.

This clonotype was detected only a few times. The V and J genes are TRBV6-5 and TRBJ1-5, with D maybe TRBD1 (5 bases). The V gene lost 5 bases and the J gene lost 6 bases, with 14 bases spanning the gap. Per germline, CDR1 MNHEY and CDR2 SVGAGI. The CDR3 loop spans 14 amino acids. The CDR3 spells CASSTDRVGQPQHF. The DNA of the CDR3 is TGTGCCAGCAGTACTGACAGAGTCGGTCAGCCCCAGCATTTT.

The chain uses TRBV12-3 or TRBV12-4 and TRBJ2-7; 7 nucleotides agree with TRBD1. V was clipped by 5 bases and J by 7 bases; unmatched bases: 11. The CDR3 has 14 amino acids. This CDR3 reads CASSPGQQMREQYF. CDR3 in DNA: TGTGCCAGCAGTCCGGGACAGCAAATGAGGGAGCAGTACTTC.

Only a few counts were recorded for this clonotype. V usage is TRBV3-1 and J usage is TRBJ2-1, with 8 bases identical to TRBD2. The CDR3 extends over 13 amino acids. CDR1 and CDR2 (germline): LGHDT, YNNKEL (reference sequence). V lost 5 bases to trimming and J lost 4 bases; unmatched junction nucleotides: 1. CDR3: CASSASGYNEQFF. The CDR3 coding sequence is TGTGCCAGCAGCGCTAGCGGGTACAATGAGCAGTTCTTC.

This clonotype was detected a few times. The rearrangement links TRBV7-9 to TRBJ2-7, with D perhaps assigned TRBD1 or TRBD2 (5 bases each). V was shortened by 5 bases and J by 5 bases, with 13 bases between the two germline ends. Germline V gene data show CDR1 as SEHNR and CDR2 as FQNEAQ (reference sequence). The CDR3 extends over 13 amino acids. CDR3 residues: CASSPGTGHEQYF. The CDR3 DNA reads as TGTGCCAGCAGCCCCGGGACGGGGCACGAGCAGTACTTC. The variable domain in full, completed from reference TRBV7-9 and TRBJ2-7, reads DTGVSQNPRHKITKRGQNVTFRCDPISEHNRLYWYRQTLGQGPEFLTYFQNEAQLEKSRLLSDRFSAERPKGSFSTLEIQRTEQGDSAMYLCASSPGTGHEQYFGPGTRLTVT.

This clonotype was observed a handful of times. The chain has TRBV20-1 and TRBJ2-4, with 7 nucleotides matching TRBD1. The CDR3 loop spans 13 amino acids. The V gene end was trimmed by 8 bases and the J gene end by 1 base; junction bases not matched to a gene: 5. Germline CDR1 reads DFQATT; CDR2 reads SNEGSKA (reference sequence). The CDR3, as DNA: TGCAGTTCCAGGGGGTATGCCAAAAACATTCAGTACTTC. Translation gives CSSRGYAKNIQYF.

This clonotype turned up a few times. This chain joins TRBV5-1 and TRBJ2-2; 13 bases fit TRBD2. Germline V lookup: CDR1 SGHRS, CDR2 YFSETQ. V lost 3 bases, J lost 8 bases, and 4 bases stayed unmatched. The CDR3 runs 15 residues. The CDR3 nucleotides are TGCGCCAGCAGCTCCGGACTAGCGGGAGCTGGGGAGCTGTTTTTT. Its protein product is CASSSGLAGAGELFF.

This clonotype showed up just once. The V and J genes are TRBV20-1 and TRBJ2-7; 9 nucleotides match TRBD2. Germline V CDR1 and CDR2: DFQATT, SNEGSKA (reference sequence). The V and J ends lost 4 bases and 4 bases, in that order; junction bases with no gene match: 8. The CDR3 spans 14 residues. The CDR3 DNA is TGCAGTGCTACCACGACTAGCGGAAGGTACGAGCAGTACTTC. Translated, it gives CSATTTSGRYEQYF.